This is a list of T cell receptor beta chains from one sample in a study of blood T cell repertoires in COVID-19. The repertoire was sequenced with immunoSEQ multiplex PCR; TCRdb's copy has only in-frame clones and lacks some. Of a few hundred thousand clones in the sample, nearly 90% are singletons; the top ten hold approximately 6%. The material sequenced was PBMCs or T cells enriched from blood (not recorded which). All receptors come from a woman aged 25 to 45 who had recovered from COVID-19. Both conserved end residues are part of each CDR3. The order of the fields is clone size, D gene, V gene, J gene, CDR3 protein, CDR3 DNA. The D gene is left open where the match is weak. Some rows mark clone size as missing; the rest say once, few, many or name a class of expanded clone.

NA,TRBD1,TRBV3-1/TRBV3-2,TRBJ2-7,CASSHGTGDEQYF,TGTGCCAGCAGCCACGGGACAGGGGACGAGCAGTACTTC
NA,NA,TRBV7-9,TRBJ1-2,CASSLVSWESYGYTF,TGTGCCAGCAGCTTAGTCTCGTGGGAGAGCTATGGCTACACCTTC
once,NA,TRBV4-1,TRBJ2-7,CASSQNYRETYEQYF,TGCGCCAGCAGCCAAAATTACAGGGAAACCTACGAGCAGTACTTC
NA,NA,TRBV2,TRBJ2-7,CASRVRPHYEQYF,TGTGCCAGCAGGGTGCGGCCTCACTACGAGCAGTACTTC
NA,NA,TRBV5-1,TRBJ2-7,CASSLGGPAPYEQYF,TGCGCCAGCAGCTTGGGGGGCCCCGCGCCCTACGAGCAGTACTTC
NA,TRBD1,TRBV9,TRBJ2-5,CASSARTGAEQETQYF,TGTGCCAGCAGCGCGAGGACAGGAGCAGAACAAGAGACCCAGTACTTC
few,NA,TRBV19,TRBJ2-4,CASSEVVVAKNIQYF,TGTGCCAGTAGTGAGGTGGTGGTAGCCAAAAACATTCAGTACTTC
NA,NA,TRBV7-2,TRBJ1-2,CASTPGRNYGYTF,TGTGCCAGCACCCCAGGGAGGAACTATGGCTACACCTTC
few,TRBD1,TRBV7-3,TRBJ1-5,CASSLDREQPQHF,TGTGCCAGCAGCTTAGACAGGGAGCAGCCCCAGCATTTT
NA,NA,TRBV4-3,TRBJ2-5,CASSQDRKGGTQYF,TGCGCCAGCAGCCAAGATCGGAAAGGGGGGACCCAGTACTTC
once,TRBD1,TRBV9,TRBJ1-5,CASSVGQGFQPQHF,TGTGCCAGCAGCGTAGGACAGGGTTTTCAGCCCCAGCATTTT
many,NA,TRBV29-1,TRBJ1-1,CSVEGDHREGMTEAFF,TGCAGCGTTGAAGGGGATCACAGGGAGGGGATGACTGAAGCTTTCTTT
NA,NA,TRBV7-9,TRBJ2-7,CASSSGTSSYEQYF,TGTGCCAGCAGCAGCGGGACATCTTCCTACGAGCAGTACTTC
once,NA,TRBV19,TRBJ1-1,CAGGTSRVPEAFF,TGTGCCGGGGGGACGTCCCGAGTCCCTGAAGCTTTCTTT